A selection of T cell receptor beta chains follows, all from one sample in a study of cytomegalovirus exposure and HLA in healthy donors. Assay used: immunoSEQ multiplex PCR; TCRdb lists only in-frame clones, some missing. The table has around 350,000 clones, just over 85% seen once; the top ten hold approximately 0.86%. Sequenced material: PBMCs. The source is a woman between 18 and 29 years old in good health and CMV-seronegative. The CDR3 runs from the conserved cysteine through the conserved F or W. D genes are given only for firm matches. The size field is filled for only some rows; it gives once, few, many or a size class.

.	TRBJ2-7	TRBV6-5	TRBD1	CASIPGGLDEQYF	TGTGCCAGCATTCCAGGGGGCCTGGACGAGCAGTACTTC
.	TRBJ1-6	TRBV10-3	TRBD1	CAISENRGDSPLHF	TGTGCCATCAGTGAAAACAGGGGTGATTCACCCCTCCACTTT
.	TRBJ2-7	TRBV28	TRBD1	CASSPGTVSQYF	TGTGCCAGCAGTCCCGGGACAGTCAGTCAGTACTTC
.	TRBJ1-2	TRBV28	TRBD1	CASSLSDRGNYGYTF	TGTGCCAGCAGTTTAAGCGACAGGGGTAACTATGGCTACACCTTC
.	TRBJ2-3	TRBV13	.	CASSLNLVDTQYF	TGTGCCAGCAGCTTAAACCTAGTAGATACGCAGTATTTT
.	TRBJ1-1	TRBV28	.	CASRETSPGLGVF	TGTGCCAGCAGGGAAACGTCCCCCGGGCTGGGAGTCTTT
few	TRBJ2-1	TRBV6-4	.	CASSDSGGSHEQFF	TGTGCCAGCAGTGACTCAGGAGGGTCCCATGAGCAGTTCTTC
.	TRBJ2-3	TRBV5-1	TRBD2	CASAGLAGGWGTDTQYF	TGCGCCAGCGCGGGACTAGCGGGGGGATGGGGAACAGATACGCAGTATTTT
.	TRBJ2-7	TRBV7-8	.	CASSLVFLAPYEQYF	TGTGCCAGCAGCTTAGTATTCCTAGCGCCCTACGAGCAGTACTTC
.	TRBJ1-1	TRBV28	.	CASTPTFPELRLNTEAFF	TGTGCCAGCACGCCCACGTTCCCGGAGCTCAGATTGAACACTGAAGCTTTCTTT
.	TRBJ2-1	TRBV27	TRBD1	CASSPTGVNEQFF	TGTGCCAGCAGCCCGACAGGGGTCAATGAGCAGTTCTTC
few	TRBJ2-1	TRBV15	.	CATSRVGDKPFF	TGTGCCACCAGCAGAGTGGGGGACAAGCCGTTCTTC
.	TRBJ2-7	TRBV4-2	.	CASSQEGLSYEQYF	TGTGCCAGCAGCCAAGAGGGACTCTCCTACGAGCAGTACTTC
.	TRBJ2-5	TRBV10-2	.	CASRSSAEETQYF	TGCGCCAGCCGGAGTTCAGCGGAAGAGACCCAGTACTTC
.	TRBJ2-1	TRBV29-1	.	CSVEGDFSSYNEQFF	TGCAGCGTTGAAGGGGACTTCAGCTCCTACAATGAGCAGTTCTTC
.	TRBJ2-1	TRBV7-8	TRBD2	CASSPTSGSYNEQFF	TGTGCCAGCAGTCCAACTAGCGGTAGCTACAATGAGCAGTTCTTC
.	TRBJ1-2	TRBV4-1	.	CASSQWGRSFPTGYTF	TGCGCCAGCAGCCAATGGGGGCGGAGCTTCCCCACTGGCTACACCTTC
.	TRBJ1-2	TRBV30	.	CAGLRHFNYGYTF	TGTGCCGGGCTCAGACACTTTAACTATGGCTACACCTTC
.	TRBJ2-7	TRBV7-2	.	CASRPFNVRGYEQYF	TGTGCCAGCAGACCCTTTAATGTTCGCGGTTACGAGCAGTACTTC
.	TRBJ2-7	TRBV6-1	TRBD2	CASSDRRGGPYEQYF	TGTGCCAGCAGTGATCGGCGGGGGGGGCCCTACGAGCAGTACTTC
once	TRBJ2-7	TRBV28	.	CASKSSASYEQYF	TGTGCCAGTAAGTCCAGCGCCTCCTACGAGCAGTACTTC
once	TRBJ2-7	TRBV6-1	TRBD1	CASSGVGGQGEEQYF	TGTGCCAGCAGCGGGGTAGGAGGACAGGGGGAAGAGCAGTACTTC
.	TRBJ2-3	TRBV27	TRBD2	CASSLYLPSGAPDTQYF	TGTGCCAGCAGTTTATATCTTCCTAGCGGGGCCCCAGATACGCAGTATTTT
.	TRBJ2-2	TRBV27	.	CASSLGRVSGELFF	TGTGCCAGCAGTTTAGGGCGGGTGAGCGGGGAGCTGTTTTTT
.	TRBJ1-5	TRBV6-5	TRBD1	CASKTGAHQPQHF	TGTGCCAGCAAAACAGGGGCCCATCAGCCCCAGCATTTT
once	TRBJ2-7	TRBV14	TRBD1	CASSQRDRVSSSYEQYF	TGTGCCAGCAGCCAAAGGGACAGGGTTTCCTCCTCCTACGAGCAGTACTTC